This T cell receptor (beta chain) was observed in a study of blood T cell repertoires in COVID-19. Clones were read by immunoSEQ multiplex PCR, and TCRdb kept only the in-frame ones, dropping some. Of more than 200,000 clones listed, about four fifths were seen once; the top ten hold under 3%. This clonotype was sampled from a woman between 40 and 50 years old with active or convalescent COVID-19. Sequenced material: peripheral blood.

DNA of the CDR3: TGTGCCAGCAACCTAATCAGCGCGAACACCGGGGAGCTGTTTTTT. Translated, it gives CASNLISANTGELFF. The chain joins TRBV3-1 (or the pseudogene TRBV3-2) to TRBJ2-2; no clear D. The CDR3 runs to 15 residues. V was clipped by 7 bases and J by 0 bases, with 12 bases between them. In germline, CDR1 is LGHDT, CDR2 YNNKEL (reference sequence).